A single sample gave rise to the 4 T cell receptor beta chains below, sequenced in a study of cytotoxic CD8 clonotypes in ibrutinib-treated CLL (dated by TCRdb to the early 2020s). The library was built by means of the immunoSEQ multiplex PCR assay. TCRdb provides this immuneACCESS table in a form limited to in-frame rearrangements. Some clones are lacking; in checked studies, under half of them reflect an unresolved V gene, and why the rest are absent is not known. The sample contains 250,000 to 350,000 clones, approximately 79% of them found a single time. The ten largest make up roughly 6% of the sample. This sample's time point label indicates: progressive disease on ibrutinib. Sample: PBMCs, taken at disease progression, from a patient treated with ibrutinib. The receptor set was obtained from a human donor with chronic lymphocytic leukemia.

CDR3 DNA sequence: TGTGCCAGCAGCGTAATTGTCACAGATACGCAGTATTTT. It translates to CASSVIVTDTQYF. The chain employs TRBV9 and TRBJ2-3; D is undetermined. The V end was cut by 1 base, the J end by 2 bases, with 5 bases between. In germline, CDR1 is SGDLS, CDR2 YYNGEE. The CDR3 is 13 residues long.

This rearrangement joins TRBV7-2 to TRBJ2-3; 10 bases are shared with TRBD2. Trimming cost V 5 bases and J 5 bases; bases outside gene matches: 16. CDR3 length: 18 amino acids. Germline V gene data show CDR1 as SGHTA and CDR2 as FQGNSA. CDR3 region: CASSPRGLAVRIGDTQYF. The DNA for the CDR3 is TGTGCCAGCAGCCCTAGAGGACTAGCGGTTAGGATCGGAGATACGCAGTATTTT.

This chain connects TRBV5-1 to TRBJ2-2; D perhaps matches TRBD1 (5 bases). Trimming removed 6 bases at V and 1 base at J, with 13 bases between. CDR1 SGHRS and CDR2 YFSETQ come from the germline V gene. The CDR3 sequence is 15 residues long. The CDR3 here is CASTLEQGNTGELFF. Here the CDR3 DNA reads TGCGCCAGCACCCTCGAGCAGGGGAACACCGGGGAGCTGTTTTTT.

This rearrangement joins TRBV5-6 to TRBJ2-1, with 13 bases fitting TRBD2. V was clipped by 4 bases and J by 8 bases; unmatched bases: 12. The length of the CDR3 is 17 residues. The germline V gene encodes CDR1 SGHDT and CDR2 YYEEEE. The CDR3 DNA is TGTGCCAGCAGCACCTCAGGACTAGCGGGAGCACGATATGAGCAGTTCTTC. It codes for CASSTSGLAGARYEQFF.